This T cell receptor (beta chain) was found in a study of blood T cell repertoires in COVID-19. Study background: Whether acute or convalescent, the COVID-19 samples came from the United States, Italy and Spain.

Original handling: Quantification of nucleated cells was approximated via reference gene primer amplification. Profiling relied on immunoSEQ multiplex PCR, and the TCRdb table lists in-frame clones only, not all of them. The D gene and trimming were derived from the DNA, and the V and J assignments and clone size from that table. Here the sample spans about 180,000 clones, around 83% being singletons. The CDR3 spans 15 residues. CDR1 and CDR2 (germline): MDHEN, SYDVKM. Trimming pared 7 bases from V and 5 bases from J, leaving 19 bases between. All enrollees were roughly 18 to 95 years old and from approximately 25 US areas. Two consecutive negative NP/OP PCR tests, clearance, or resolved symptoms defined Cohort 3 recovery.

The chain uses TRBV28 and TRBJ2-3; D is ambiguous. This clonotype was obtained from a middle-aged man who had recovered from COVID-19. The sequenced sample consisted of PBMCs or T cells enriched from blood (not recorded which). DNA of the CDR3: TGTGCCAGCACCAGCCAGGCTCAGGTCGGAGATACGCAGTATTTT. This codes for CASTSQAQVGDTQYF.